A selection of T cell receptor beta chains follows, all from one sample in a study of shared clonotypes between healthy human individuals. TCRdb's copy holds only in-frame clones and misses some; the assay was immunoSEQ multiplex PCR. This sample has around 750,000 clones; about 74% occur once, and the top ten carry around 1.6%. Material: memory CD4+ T cells sorted from blood. The source is a woman younger than 45 in good health. The CDR3 runs from the conserved cysteine through the conserved F or W. Fields, in order: J gene, D gene, CDR3 length, V gene, clone size, CDR3 DNA, CDR3 protein. The D gene is left open where the match is weak. Only part of the rows carry a size: once, few, many, or a class if the clone is expanded.

TRBJ2-7 TRBD2 14 TRBV4-1 NA TGCGCCAGCAGCCAAGGGACTAGCGGCTACGAGCAGTACTTC CASSQGTSGYEQYF
TRBJ2-1 NA 15 TRBV9 NA TGTGCCAGCAGCGTAGCTGGGACCACACCGAATGAGCAGTTCTTC CASSVAGTTPNEQFF
TRBJ1-2 NA 13 TRBV13 once TGTGCCAGCAGCCCCAGACAGGCCTATGGCTACACCTTC CASSPRQAYGYTF
TRBJ2-1 NA 14 TRBV6-5 few TGTGCCAGCAGTTCCCTCGGACAGTACAATGAGCAGTTCTTC CASSSLGQYNEQFF
TRBJ2-7 NA 18 TRBV7-2 NA TGTGCCAGCAGCGAATATGATTATCGGGGCCCTCCCCGCTACGAGCAGTACTTC CASSEYDYRGPPRYEQYF
TRBJ1-2 TRBD1 16 TRBV4-1 NA TGCGCCAGCAGCCAAGGGCCCGGGGGGACAGTTGGCGGCTACACCTTC CASSQGPGGTVGGYTF
TRBJ2-5 TRBD1 13 TRBV10-3 NA TGTGCCATGTCTACAGGGGGCGCGGAGACCCAGTACTTC CAMSTGGAETQYF
TRBJ2-3 NA 15 TRBV5-1 few TGCGCCAGCAGCTCTTTTGGGGGAGGCACAGATACGCAGTATTTT CASSSFGGGTDTQYF
TRBJ1-3 NA 18 TRBV21-1 once TGTGCCAGCAGCAAAGAGAAGGCAGGGGCTGAAGGTGGAAACACCATATATTTT CASSKEKAGAEGGNTIYF
TRBJ2-5 TRBD2 16 TRBV30 NA TGTGCCTGGAGTCCCCTAGCGGGAGTGTCCCGTGAGACCCAGTACTTC CAWSPLAGVSRETQYF